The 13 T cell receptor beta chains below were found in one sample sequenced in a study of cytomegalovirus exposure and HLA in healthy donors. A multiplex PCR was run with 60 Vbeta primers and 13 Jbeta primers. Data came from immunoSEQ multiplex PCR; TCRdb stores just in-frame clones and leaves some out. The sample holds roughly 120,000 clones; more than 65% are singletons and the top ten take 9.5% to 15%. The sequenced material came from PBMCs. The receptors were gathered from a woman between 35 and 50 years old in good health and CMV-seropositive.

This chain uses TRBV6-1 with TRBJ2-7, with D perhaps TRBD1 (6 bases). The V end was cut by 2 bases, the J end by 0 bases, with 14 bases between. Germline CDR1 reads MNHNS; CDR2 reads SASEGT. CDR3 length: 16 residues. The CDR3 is CASSEFTGWSSYEQYF. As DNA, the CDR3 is TGTGCCAGCAGTGAATTTACAGGGTGGAGCTCCTACGAGCAGTACTTC.

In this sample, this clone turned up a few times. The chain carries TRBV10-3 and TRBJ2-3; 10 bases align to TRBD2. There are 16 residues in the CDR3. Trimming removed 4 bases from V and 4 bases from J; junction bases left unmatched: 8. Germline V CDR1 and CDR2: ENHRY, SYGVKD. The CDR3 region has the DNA TGTGCCATCAGTGCCGCTAGCGGGAGAGTCCCAGATACGCAGTATTTT. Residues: CAISAASGRVPDTQYF.

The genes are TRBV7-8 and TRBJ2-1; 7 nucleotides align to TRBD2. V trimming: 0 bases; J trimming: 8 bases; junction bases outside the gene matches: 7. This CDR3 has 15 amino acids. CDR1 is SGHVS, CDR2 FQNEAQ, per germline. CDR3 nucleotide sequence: TGTGCCAGCAGCTTAGCGGCGCGGGAGAGATATGAGCAGTTCTTC. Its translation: CASSLAARERYEQFF.

This CDR3 reads CASSLTIGNTEAFF. As DNA, the CDR3 is TGTGCCAGCAGCTTAACTATAGGAAACACTGAAGCTTTCTTT. This chain connects TRBV7-9 to TRBJ1-1, with D uncertain. Looked up from germline, CDR1 is SEHNR and CDR2 is FQNEAQ (reference sequence). The germline V and J ends were trimmed by 2 bases and 2 bases, with 9 bases remaining between them. This CDR3 has 14 residues.

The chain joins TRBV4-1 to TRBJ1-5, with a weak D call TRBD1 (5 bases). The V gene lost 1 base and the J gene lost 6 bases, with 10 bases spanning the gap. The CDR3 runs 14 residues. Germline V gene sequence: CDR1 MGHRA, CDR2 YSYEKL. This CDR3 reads CASSQVGGGQPQHF. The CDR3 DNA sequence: TGCGCCAGCAGCCAAGTTGGGGGAGGTCAGCCCCAGCATTTT.

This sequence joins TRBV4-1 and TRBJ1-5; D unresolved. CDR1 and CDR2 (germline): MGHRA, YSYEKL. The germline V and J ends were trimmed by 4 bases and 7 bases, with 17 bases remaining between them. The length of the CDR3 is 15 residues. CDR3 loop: CASSRTPSSGQPQHF. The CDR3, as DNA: TGCGCCAGCAGCCGGACTCCCTCTTCTGGACAGCCCCAGCATTTT.

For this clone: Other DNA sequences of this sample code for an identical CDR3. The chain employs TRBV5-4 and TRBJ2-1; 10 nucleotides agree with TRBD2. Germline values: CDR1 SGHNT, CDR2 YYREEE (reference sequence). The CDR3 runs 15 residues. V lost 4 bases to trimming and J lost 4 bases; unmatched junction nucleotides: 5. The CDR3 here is CASSPGTSVYNEQFF. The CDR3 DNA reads TGTGCCAGCAGCCCCGGGACTAGCGTATACAATGAGCAGTTCTTC.

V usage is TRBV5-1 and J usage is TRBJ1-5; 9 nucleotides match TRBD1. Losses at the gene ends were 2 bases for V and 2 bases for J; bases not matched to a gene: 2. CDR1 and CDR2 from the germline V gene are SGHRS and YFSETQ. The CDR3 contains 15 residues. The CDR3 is CASSLQGAGNQPQHF. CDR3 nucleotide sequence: TGCGCCAGCAGCTTACAGGGGGCAGGCAATCAGCCCCAGCATTTT.

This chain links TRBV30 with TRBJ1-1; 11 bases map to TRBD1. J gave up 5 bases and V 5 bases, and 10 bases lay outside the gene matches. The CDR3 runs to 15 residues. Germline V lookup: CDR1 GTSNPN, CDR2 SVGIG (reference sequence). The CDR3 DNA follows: TGTGCCTGGTCGTTATGGGGGACAGGGGGGACTGAAGCTTTCTTT. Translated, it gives CAWSLWGTGGTEAFF.

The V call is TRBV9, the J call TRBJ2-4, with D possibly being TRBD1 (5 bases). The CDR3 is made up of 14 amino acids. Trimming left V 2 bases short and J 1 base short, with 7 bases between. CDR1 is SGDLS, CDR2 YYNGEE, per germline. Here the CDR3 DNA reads TGTGCCAGCAGCGTTGACAGCGCCAAAAACATTCAGTACTTC. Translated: CASSVDSAKNIQYF.

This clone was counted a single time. The CDR3 loop reads CASSQESGEGEQYF. CDR3 sequence (DNA): TGTGCCAGCAGCCAAGAATCGGGAGAGGGCGAGCAGTACTTC. The chain employs TRBV4-2 and TRBJ2-7; tentative D call: TRBD2 (6 bases). CDR3 length: 14 residues. In germline, CDR1 is LGHNA, CDR2 YNFKEQ. V was cut by 0 bases and J by 6 bases, with 12 bases left in between.

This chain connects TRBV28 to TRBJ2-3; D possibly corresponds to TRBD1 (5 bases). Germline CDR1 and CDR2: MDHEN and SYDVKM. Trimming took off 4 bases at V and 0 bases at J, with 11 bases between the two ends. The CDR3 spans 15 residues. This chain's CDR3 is CASSSPGRSTDTQYF. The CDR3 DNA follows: TGTGCCAGCAGTTCCCCAGGGCGTAGCACAGATACGCAGTATTTT.

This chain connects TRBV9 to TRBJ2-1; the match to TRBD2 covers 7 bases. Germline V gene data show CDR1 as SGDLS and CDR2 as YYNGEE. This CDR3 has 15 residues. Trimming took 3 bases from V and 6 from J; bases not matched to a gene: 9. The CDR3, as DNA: TGTGCCAGCAGCGACCCTAGCGGATCAAGCAATGAGCAGTTCTTC. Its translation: CASSDPSGSSNEQFF. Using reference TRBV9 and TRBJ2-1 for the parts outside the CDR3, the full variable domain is DSGVTQTPKHLITATGQRVTLRCSPRSGDLSVYWYQQSLDQGLQFLIQYYNGEERAKGNILERFSAQQFPDLHSELNLSSLELGDSALYFCASSDPSGSSNEQFFGPGTRLTVL.